These 15 T cell receptor beta chains were sequenced from one sample in a study of cytomegalovirus exposure and HLA in healthy donors. A multiplex PCR was run with 60 Vbeta primers and 13 Jbeta primers. Using immunoSEQ multiplex PCR, the repertoire was profiled, and TCRdb retains in-frame clones only, with some absent. The data show more than 200,000 clones, with roughly 87% seen just once and nearly 6% held by the top ten. Sequencing was carried out using PBMCs. These receptors originate from a man aged 40-49 years in good health and CMV-seropositive.

The chain has TRBV7-9 and TRBJ1-2; 7 bases agree with TRBD1. V dropped 4 bases and J dropped 8; count of bases not matched to a gene: 7. Per the germline V gene, CDR1 is SEHNR and CDR2 is FQNEAQ (reference sequence). The CDR3 totals 13 residues. Here the CDR3 reads CASSSTGLGGYTF. The CDR3, as DNA: TGTGCCAGCAGCTCGACAGGGCTCGGAGGCTACACCTTC. The full variable domain, in which reference TRBV7-9 and TRBJ1-2 provide the parts outside the CDR3, is DTGVSQNPRHKITKRGQNVTFRCDPISEHNRLYWYRQTLGQGPEFLTYFQNEAQLEKSRLLSDRFSAERPKGSFSTLEIQRTEQGDSAMYLCASSSTGLGGYTFGSGTRLTVV.

The J gene is TRBJ1-1, the V gene TRBV28; 7 bases match TRBD1. This CDR3 has 16 amino acids. J gave up 1 base and V 6 bases, and 11 bases lay outside the gene matches. Germline V gives CDR1 MDHEN, CDR2 SYDVKM. The CDR3 DNA is TGTGCCAGCAGATCGACAGGGAAAGGGACGAACACTGAAGCTTTCTTT. Residues: CASRSTGKGTNTEAFF.

The chain recombines TRBV6-1 with TRBJ1-2; D uncertain. The V and J ends lost 5 bases and 4 bases respectively, with 17 bases between them. The germline gives CDR1 MNHNS, CDR2 SASEGT. The CDR3 extends over 15 amino acids. The chain's CDR3 is CASSPEPRGSYGYTF. The CDR3 DNA follows: TGTGCCAGCAGTCCCGAACCCCGAGGAAGCTATGGCTACACCTTC.

The chain recombines TRBV5-6 with TRBJ2-3; the D is unclear. This CDR3 has 13 residues. Germline CDR1 reads SGHDT; CDR2 reads YYEEEE. Trimming removed 4 bases at V and 2 bases at J, with 8 bases between. CDR3 in amino acids: CASSPVSTDTQYF. For the CDR3, the DNA is TGTGCCAGCAGCCCCGTCTCCACAGATACGCAGTATTTT.

V gene TRBV25-1 combines with J gene TRBJ2-5, with 8 bases identical to TRBD1. The CDR3 contains 15 residues. The V gene end was trimmed by 4 bases and the J gene end by 4 bases; junction bases not matched to a gene: 8. Germline V gene sequence: CDR1 MGHDK, CDR2 SYGVNS. The CDR3 nucleotides read TGTGCCAGCAGTGGCTCCGGGACAGGAGGAGAGACCCAGTACTTC. It specifies CASSGSGTGGETQYF.

V is TRBV2 and J is TRBJ1-4; D uncertain. Per germline, CDR1 SNHLY and CDR2 FYNNEI. The CDR3 is 11 amino acids. Trimming took off 4 bases at V and 7 bases at J, with 4 bases between the two ends. CDR3 DNA: TGTGCCAGCAGTGCTTCTGAAAAACTGTTTTTT. Residues: CASSASEKLFF.

The V gene is TRBV27, the J gene TRBJ1-5; 8 positions agree with TRBD1. Germline loops: CDR1 MNHEY, CDR2 SMNVEV (reference sequence). V was clipped by 8 bases and J by 5 bases; unmatched bases: 11. The CDR3 is 15 amino acids. The CDR3 DNA sequence: TGTGCCAGCGCTCGAGACAGGGGTCAATATCAGCCCCAGCATTTT. It yields the protein CASARDRGQYQPQHF.

This chain links TRBV2 with TRBJ1-2; D unresolved. The germline gives CDR1 SNHLY, CDR2 FYNNEI. This CDR3 spans 13 amino acids. V was shortened by 7 bases and J by 8 bases, with 17 bases between the two germline ends. The CDR3 loop reads CASTSIRVPGYTF. The CDR3 DNA reads TGTGCCAGCACTTCCATCCGGGTTCCAGGCTACACCTTC.

The chain employs TRBV18 and TRBJ1-6; 7 nucleotides agree with TRBD1. The trim removed 6 bases at V and 7 bases at J, leaving 6 bases unmatched. Germline CDR1 is KGHSH and CDR2 is LQKENI. This CDR3 contains 14 residues. CDR3 amino acids: CASSQDRLNSPLHF. The DNA of the CDR3 is TGTGCCAGCTCGCAGGACAGGCTAAATTCACCCCTCCACTTT.

This chain links TRBV5-1 with TRBJ1-2; 7 bases map to TRBD1. This CDR3 is 17 amino acids long. Germline CDR1 reads SGHRS; CDR2 reads YFSETQ. V shed 4 bases, J shed 6 bases, and the junction held 18 bases outside the gene matches. The CDR3 sequence is CASSPRTGARKVHGYTF. The DNA of the CDR3 is TGCGCCAGCAGCCCGCGGACAGGAGCCCGTAAAGTCCATGGCTACACCTTC.

A word on this clone: Other DNA sequences within the sample encode an identical CDR3. The rearrangement joins TRBV6-4 to TRBJ1-1; TRBD1 matches 8 bases. Germline CDR1 and CDR2: MRHNA and SNTAGT. Trimming removed 3 bases from V and 5 bases from J; junction bases left unmatched: 5. The CDR3 sequence is 14 residues long. This chain's CDR3 is CASSDGQGGTEAFF. DNA for the CDR3: TGTGCCAGCAGTGATGGACAGGGTGGAACTGAAGCTTTCTTT.

This chain joins TRBV1 and TRBJ2-7; the listed D gene, TRBD1, was not tested against the DNA. TRBV1 counts as a pseudogene. This CDR3 has 16 amino acids. Written as DNA, the CDR3 is TGCACCAGCAGCCAAGATGGGGGACAGGGGGCCCACGAGCAGTACTTC. Translation: CTSSQDGGQGAHEQYF.

Turning to this clone: This CDR3 is also generated by other DNA sequences in the sample. This chain connects TRBV6-5 to TRBJ2-2; a weak D match, TRBD2 (6 bases). The germline V gene encodes CDR1 MNHEY and CDR2 SVGAGI. This CDR3 region has 14 residues. Trimming removed 6 bases from V and 3 bases from J, with 11 bases in between. CDR3 protein: CASRRDSHTGELFF. CDR3 sequence (DNA): TGTGCCAGCAGAAGGGACTCCCACACCGGGGAGCTGTTTTTT.

The V gene is TRBV4-2, the J gene TRBJ2-1; TRBD2 might be the D (6 bases). The CDR3 is 16 amino acids. The V gene's germline CDR1 is LGHNA and CDR2 YNFKEQ. Between the trimmed V and J ends, which lost 6 bases and 0 bases, there was a span of 15 bases. For the CDR3, the DNA is TGTGCCAGCAGTCATTCTAGCGAGAGCTCCTACAATGAGCAGTTCTTC. Protein sequence: CASSHSSESSYNEQFF.

The genes are TRBV7-6 and TRBJ1-3; the match to TRBD1 covers 7 bases. J was trimmed by 0 bases and V by 5 bases; bases with no gene match: 7. The germline V gene encodes CDR1 SGHVS and CDR2 FNYEAQ. The CDR3 has 16 amino acids. The CDR3 region is CASSQTGVTSGNTIYF. CDR3 DNA: TGTGCCAGCAGCCAAACAGGGGTTACCTCTGGAAACACCATATATTTT.